Listed below are T cell receptor beta chains from one sample, sequenced in a study of regulatory T cells in long-lasting Graves disease. MiXCR, run by TCRdb on the multiplex PCR reads, gives a single entry per CDR3 protein. The sample records hundreds of thousands of distinct CDR3 sequences, roughly a sixth being singletons. This sample also belongs to another study, concerning T cells in Graves' hyperthyroidism and ophthalmopathy.

The material sequenced was peripheral blood mononuclear cells (PBMCs), taken at new diagnosis, from a patient treated with antithyroid drugs. The source is a man in his forties with Graves disease. Both conserved end residues are part of each CDR3. A D gene is named only where the DNA matches it firmly. Clone size is given for some rows only: seen once, a few or many times, or a class if the clone is expanded.

TRBJ1-5 | few | NA | 14 | TRBV4-1 | CASSQGFRLQPQHF | TGCGCCAGCAGCCAAGGATTTCGGCTTCAGCCCCAGCATTTT
TRBJ2-5 | many | TRBD2 | 16 | TRBV7-2 | CASSPPRTSGGQTQYF | TGTGCCAGCAGCCCCCCCCGAACTAGCGGGGGACAGACCCAGTACTTC
TRBJ2-3 | once | NA | 15 | TRBV7-6 | CASRPSSASTDTQYF | TGTGCCAGCCGTCCCTCTAGCGCTAGCACAGATACGCAGTATTTT
TRBJ1-4 | NA | TRBD1 | 16 | TRBV14 | CASSQDLVGGREKLFF | TGTGCCAGCAGCCAAGATCTGGTAGGGGGCAGGGAAAAACTGTTTTTT
TRBJ1-2 | many | NA | 16 | TRBV5-1 | CASSLLGGVRRNGYTF | TGTGCCAGCAGCTTGTTAGGGGGAGTCAGGAGAAATGGCTACACCTTC
TRBJ2-5 | NA | TRBD1 | 14 | TRBV20-1 | CSSETGLYQETQYF | TGCAGTTCAGAGACAGGGCTTTACCAAGAGACCCAGTACTTC
TRBJ2-5 | few | TRBD1 | 14 | TRBV6-2/TRBV6-3 | CASSYGTAKETQYF | TGTGCCAGCAGTTATGGGACAGCGAAAGAGACCCAGTACTTC
TRBJ2-1 | many | TRBD1 | 16 | TRBV11-2 | CASSSRRDRGQHEQFF | TGTGCCAGCAGCTCCCGAAGGGACAGGGGGCAACATGAGCAGTTCTTC
TRBJ2-3 | many | NA | 18 | TRBV14 | CASSQDVIGVLFTDTQYF | TGTGCCAGCAGCCAAGATGTGATAGGGGTGCTGTTCACAGATACGCAGTATTTT
TRBJ2-3 | many | NA | 14 | TRBV7-9 | CASINREITDTQYF | TGTGCCAGCATTAACAGGGAAATCACAGATACGCAGTATTTT
TRBJ2-3 | many | TRBD2 | 13 | TRBV7-9 | CATLAGELDTQYF | TGTGCCACCCTAGCGGGGGAGTTAGATACGCAGTATTTT
TRBJ2-6 | many | NA | 16 | TRBV2 | CASSLNKANGANVLTF | TGTGCCAGCAGCCTGAACAAGGCTAACGGGGCCAACGTCCTGACTTTC
TRBJ2-5 | NA | TRBD2 | 12 | TRBV20-1 | CSGGGIQETQYF | TGCAGTGGCGGGGGGATACAAGAGACCCAGTACTTC
TRBJ1-5 | NA | TRBD1 | 17 | TRBV7-7 | CASSLDGSDRFDQPQHF | TGTGCTAGCAGCTTAGACGGCTCGGACAGGTTCGATCAGCCCCAGCATTTT
TRBJ1-2 | NA | NA | 13 | TRBV12-3/TRBV12-4 | CASNRRSPLGYTF | TGTGCCAGCAATCGACGGTCGCCCCTCGGCTACACCTTC
TRBJ1-6 | many | NA | 15 | TRBV4-3 | CASSQDSGDNSPLHF | TGCGCCAGCAGCCAAGATTCCGGAGATAATTCACCCCTCCACTTT
TRBJ2-6 | few | NA | 17 | TRBV7-2 | CASSLLPAASGANVLTF | TGTGCCAGCAGCTTACTCCCCGCGGCCTCTGGGGCCAACGTCCTGACTTTC
TRBJ2-3 | NA | NA | 15 | TRBV7-2 | CASSLEQDRTDTQYF | TGTGCCAGCAGCTTAGAACAGGACCGCACAGATACGCAGTATTTT
TRBJ2-5 | few | NA | 14 | TRBV9 | CASSGRQIQETQYF | TGTGCCAGCAGCGGGAGACAGATCCAAGAGACCCAGTACTTC
TRBJ2-5 | few | NA | 13 | TRBV2 | CASSAGPQETQYF | TGTGCCAGCAGTGCGGGGCCCCAAGAGACCCAGTACTTC
TRBJ2-2 | few | NA | 15 | TRBV6-2/TRBV6-3 | CASSHILGGTGELFF | TGTGCCAGCAGTCATATACTAGGGGGGACCGGGGAGCTGTTTTTT
TRBJ2-5 | many | NA | 12 | TRBV30 | CAWSVDQETQYF | TGTGCCTGGAGTGTTGACCAAGAGACCCAGTACTTC
TRBJ1-5 | many | TRBD1 | 16 | TRBV2 | CASRATGSDSNQPQHF | TGTGCCAGCAGAGCGACAGGGTCGGATAGCAATCAGCCCCAGCATTTT
TRBJ2-7 | NA | NA | 13 | TRBV7-9 | CASTRQGDYEQYF | TGTGCCAGCACGCGCCAGGGTGACTACGAGCAGTACTTC
TRBJ2-7 | many | TRBD2 | 18 | TRBV7-2 | CASSPLWGLAGAIYEQYF | TGTGCCAGCAGCCCCCTGTGGGGACTAGCGGGGGCGATCTACGAGCAGTACTTC